By sample share, the clone carrying this T cell receptor beta chain is medium-sized (0.01 to 0.1%). Germline assignment: CDR1 ENHRY and CDR2 SYGVKD. This CDR3 has 14 amino acids. V shed 11 bases and J 4 bases; nucleotides not matched to a gene: 11. TCRdb re-derived calls from the PCR reads in MiXCR, one entry per CDR3 protein. The sample includes approximately 18,000 distinct CDR3 sequences, about 46% seen only once; the top ten take about 25%. The record originates from a study of tumor-infiltrating lymphocytes in oesophageal squamous cell carcinoma. This chain connects TRBV10-3 to TRBJ2-1, with 7 bases lining up with TRBD2. This receptor was taken from a male donor with esophageal squamous cell carcinoma. The sequencing sample was made of esophageal tumor tissue. As DNA, the CDR3 is TGTGCCTCCCAGTTGGCGGGGGTATACAATGAGCAGTTCTTC. This gives the protein CASQLAGVYNEQFF.